Listed below are T cell receptor beta chains from one sample, sequenced in a study of T cells in Graves' hyperthyroidism and ophthalmopathy. TCRdb reprocessed the multiplex PCR reads with MiXCR, giving one entry per CDR3 protein. Among hundreds of thousands of distinct CDR3 sequences listed, more than 14% were seen once. Sequenced input: blood. These receptors came from a woman aged 45-65 years with Graves' ophthalmopathy. The CDR3 runs from the conserved cysteine through the conserved F or W. D genes are given only for firm matches. The size of a clone is reported for some rows only, either as once, few or many, or as a class for expanded clones.

18,TRBD1,TRBV7-2,TRBJ1-1,many,CASTWETGVGWQNTEAFF,TGTGCCAGCACCTGGGAAACAGGGGTGGGATGGCAAAACACTGAAGCTTTCTTT
15,TRBD2,TRBV24-1,TRBJ2-3,NA,CATSDRGRAADTQYF,TGTGCCACCAGTGATCGCGGGAGGGCCGCAGATACGCAGTATTTT
15,TRBD1,TRBV15,TRBJ1-4,NA,CATSFGGTDNEKLFF,TGTGCCACCAGCTTTGGGGGGACAGACAATGAAAAACTGTTTTTT
13,NA,TRBV7-2,TRBJ2-1,many,CASSLEFEHEQFF,TGTGCCAGCAGCTTAGAGTTCGAGCATGAGCAGTTCTTC
17,TRBD2,TRBV28,TRBJ2-1,NA,CASIAPSGRDSYNEQFF,TGTGCCAGCATCGCACCCAGCGGGAGGGACTCCTACAATGAGCAGTTCTTC
17,TRBD2,TRBV7-9,TRBJ2-1,many,CASFASGRVGAYNEQFF,TGTGCCAGCTTCGCTAGCGGGAGAGTGGGGGCCTACAATGAGCAGTTCTTC
19,TRBD2,TRBV19,TRBJ2-3,NA,CASSIPPRLAGDGTDTQYF,TGTGCCAGTAGTATACCCCCGCGACTAGCGGGAGATGGTACAGATACGCAGTATTTT
13,NA,TRBV24-1,TRBJ2-7,NA,CATASAGSYEQYF,TGTGCCACTGCGTCGGCAGGCTCCTACGAGCAGTACTTC
16,TRBD1,TRBV18,TRBJ2-1,NA,CASSPGDRGRMDEQFF,TGTGCCAGCTCACCTGGGGACAGGGGGCGAATGGATGAGCAGTTCTTC
16,NA,TRBV20-1,TRBJ2-6,few,CSATPRTVTGANVLTF,TGCAGTGCCACCCCCCGTACAGTAACCGGGGCCAACGTCCTGACTTTC
18,TRBD1,TRBV7-3,TRBJ2-1,many,CASSSFPRTGGGFNEQFF,TGTGCCAGCAGCTCCTTCCCTAGGACAGGGGGTGGTTTCAATGAGCAGTTCTTC
15,TRBD1,TRBV5-1,TRBJ2-7,many,CASSLAGTGGYEQYF,TGTGCCAGCAGTTTAGCCGGGACAGGGGGGTACGAGCAGTACTTC
17,TRBD2,TRBV10-3,TRBJ2-1,many,CAMRQASGLAGGNEQFF,TGTGCCATGCGACAGGCCTCGGGGCTAGCGGGAGGCAATGAGCAGTTCTTC
13,TRBD1,TRBV19,TRBJ1-2,many,CASSMPPGGGYTF,TGTGCCAGTAGTATGCCACCAGGGGGTGGCTACACCTTC
12,NA,TRBV20-1,TRBJ1-2,NA,CSASQAPYGYTF,TGCAGTGCAAGTCAGGCCCCCTATGGCTACACCTTC
14,TRBD2,TRBV20-1,TRBJ2-7,few,CSARGLAGNYEQYF,TGCAGTGCTAGAGGACTAGCGGGGAACTACGAGCAGTACTTC
16,NA,TRBV9,TRBJ2-2,NA,CASSVDGGQVGGELFF,TGTGCCAGCAGCGTAGATGGCGGTCAGGTCGGCGGGGAGCTGTTTTTT
16,NA,TRBV20-1,TRBJ2-2,many,CSFLAVSGANTGELFF,TGCAGTTTCCTGGCGGTGTCAGGGGCTAACACCGGGGAGCTGTTTTTT
15,NA,TRBV6-2/TRBV6-3,TRBJ2-5,few,CASSSPTSALWAQYF,TGTGCCAGCAGTTCCCCGACAAGCGCCCTGTGGGCCCAGTACTTC
14,NA,TRBV11-2,TRBJ2-7,many,CASSRQGPAYEQYF,TGTGCCAGCAGCCGGCAGGGTCCAGCCTACGAGCAGTACTTC
15,NA,TRBV24-1,TRBJ2-1,many,CATSVGDYSYNEQFF,TGTGCCACCAGTGTGGGAGATTACTCCTACAATGAGCAGTTCTTC
13,NA,TRBV20-1,TRBJ1-5,many,CSANTGWTQPQHF,TGCAGTGCTAACACAGGGTGGACTCAGCCCCAGCATTTT
15,TRBD1,TRBV7-2,TRBJ2-1,NA,CASSYPPGQVYEQFF,TGTGCCAGCAGCTATCCACCGGGACAGGTTTATGAGCAGTTCTTC
15,TRBD1,TRBV6-2/TRBV6-3,TRBJ1-1,few,CATRTGTNYERWAFF,TGTGCCACCCGGACAGGGACAAATTACGAACGGTGGGCTTTCTTT